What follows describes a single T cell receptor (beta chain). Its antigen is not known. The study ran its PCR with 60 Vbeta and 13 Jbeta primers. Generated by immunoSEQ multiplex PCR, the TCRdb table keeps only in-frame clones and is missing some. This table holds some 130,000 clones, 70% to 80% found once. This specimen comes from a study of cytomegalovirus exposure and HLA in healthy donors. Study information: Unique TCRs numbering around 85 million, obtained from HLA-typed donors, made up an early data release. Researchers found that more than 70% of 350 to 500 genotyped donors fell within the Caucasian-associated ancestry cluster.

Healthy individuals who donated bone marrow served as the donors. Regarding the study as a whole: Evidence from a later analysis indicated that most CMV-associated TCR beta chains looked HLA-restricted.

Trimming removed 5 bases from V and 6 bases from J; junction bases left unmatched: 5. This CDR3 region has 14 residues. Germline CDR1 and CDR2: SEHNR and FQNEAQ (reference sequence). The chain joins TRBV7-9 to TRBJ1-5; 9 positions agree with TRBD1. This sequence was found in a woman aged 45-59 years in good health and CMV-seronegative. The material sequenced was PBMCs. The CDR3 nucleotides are TGTGCCAGCAGCATGGGGACAGGGTTTCAGCCCCAGCATTTT. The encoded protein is CASSMGTGFQPQHF.